These 31 T cell receptor beta chains were sequenced from one sample in a study of blood T cell repertoires in COVID-19. Libraries were prepared by immunoSEQ multiplex PCR; TCRdb keeps only in-frame clonotypes and omits some of them. The sample consists of more than 250,000 clones, around 88% of them appearing once. Sequencing was performed on peripheral blood. The origin of the receptors is a woman in her 50s with acute or convalescent COVID-19.

The chain uses TRBV30 and TRBJ1-1; 7 bases align to TRBD1. Germline V gene data show CDR1 as GTSNPN and CDR2 as SVGIG (reference sequence). With V trimmed by 4 bases and J by 4 bases, 12 bases remained unmatched. The CDR3 sequence is 15 residues long. CDR3 sequence (DNA): TGTGCCTGGAACAGGGGCGTAAGATATGGCACTGAAGCTTTCTTT. It encodes CAWNRGVRYGTEAFF.

The chain employs TRBV3-1 (or the pseudogene TRBV3-2) and TRBJ2-1; 7 bases agree with TRBD2. The CDR3 extends over 15 amino acids. Germline CDR1 reads LGHDT; CDR2 reads YNNKEL (reference sequence). J gave up 4 bases and V 0 bases, and 3 bases lay outside the gene matches. The CDR3 bases are TGTGCCAGCAGCCAAGATCTAGCGGAGTACAATGAGCAGTTCTTC. Translation gives CASSQDLAEYNEQFF.

The J gene is TRBJ2-1, the V gene TRBV27; D is perhaps TRBD2 (6 bases). V lost 8 bases and J lost 7, with 24 bases in between. This CDR3 comprises 16 residues. The germline V gene encodes CDR1 MNHEY and CDR2 SMNVEV (reference sequence). This chain's CDR3 is CASSPPPGRLNNEQFF. In nucleotides, the CDR3 is TGTGCCAGCTCGCCCCCTCCCGGGAGATTAAATAATGAGCAGTTCTTC.

The rearrangement uses TRBV7-9 and TRBJ1-1; no firm D call. The CDR3 has 14 amino acids. In germline, CDR1 is SEHNR, CDR2 FQNEAQ (reference sequence). The V end lost 1 base, the J end lost 3 bases, and 9 bases lay between the germline ends. CDR3 nucleotides: TGTGCCAGCAGCTTAGTGGCCGCCGACACTGAAGCTTTCTTT. Protein: CASSLVAADTEAFF.

The chain carries TRBV28 and TRBJ1-4, with TRBD1 identical over 8 bases. The CDR3 has 15 amino acids. The V gene's germline CDR1 is MDHEN and CDR2 SYDVKM. V gave up 5 bases and J gave up 7 bases; unmatched junction bases: 9. Here the CDR3 DNA reads TGTGCCAGCAGTCCAACAGGGACAGGAACTGAAAAACTGTTTTTT. As protein: CASSPTGTGTEKLFF.

CDR3: CASTQTGGNTIYF. CDR3 DNA sequence: TGTGCCAGTACCCAAACGGGGGGAAACACCATATATTTT. The chain employs TRBV12-3 or TRBV12-4 and TRBJ1-3; D call uncertain. V was pared by 9 bases and J by 4 bases, with 13 bases between. The CDR3 runs 13 residues.

The chain is built from TRBV3-1 (or the pseudogene TRBV3-2) and TRBJ1-1; no definite D call. Trimming removed 1 base at V and 5 bases at J, with 11 bases between. Germline CDR1 is LGHDT and CDR2 is YNNKEL (reference sequence). CDR3 length: 14 residues. The CDR3 protein is CASSQAGGGTEAFF. DNA for the CDR3: TGTGCCAGCAGCCAAGCTGGCGGCGGGACTGAAGCTTTCTTT.

The gene calls are TRBV5-1 and TRBJ1-6; D is perhaps TRBD1 (6 bases). The CDR3 runs to 15 residues. CDR1 and CDR2 from the germline V gene are SGHRS and YFSETQ. V shed 3 bases and J shed 5 bases, with 12 bases lying between them. Written as DNA, the CDR3 is TGCGCCAGCAGCTCGGGACACCTCAATAATTCACCCCTCCACTTT. This translates into CASSSGHLNNSPLHF.

The rearrangement joins TRBV2 to TRBJ2-7; D might be TRBD1 (6 bases). Trimming took off 11 bases at V and 0 bases at J, with 14 bases between the two ends. This CDR3 has 13 amino acids. CDR1 and CDR2 (germline): SNHLY, FYNNEI. Written as DNA, the CDR3 is TGTGCCTGTCGGACAGATAGCTCCTACGAGCAGTACTTC. Translating it yields CACRTDSSYEQYF.

The chain combines TRBV6-5 with TRBJ1-1; a weak D match, TRBD1 (5 bases). The CDR3 runs 15 residues. Germline lookup yields CDR1 MNHEY and CDR2 SVGAGI. V shed 6 bases and J shed 2 bases, with 16 bases lying between them. CDR3 sequence (DNA): TGTGCCAGCAGCCCCTGGGGGGGGATTAACACTGAAGCTTTCTTT. The encoded protein is CASSPWGGINTEAFF.

The chain recombines TRBV24-1 with TRBJ2-3, with D uncertain. Germline V gene sequence: CDR1 KGHDR, CDR2 SFDVKD. This CDR3 is built from 14 residues. The germline V and J ends were trimmed by 2 bases and 2 bases, with 7 bases remaining between them. CDR3 DNA: TGTGCCACCAGTGATTGGCGGAACACAGATACGCAGTATTTT. Translated, it gives CATSDWRNTDTQYF.

The V gene is TRBV15, the J gene TRBJ2-3; D is perhaps TRBD1 (5 bases). Deletions cut 5 bases from V and 0 bases from J, with 9 bases between. This CDR3 spans 14 amino acids. The germline V gene encodes CDR1 LNHNV and CDR2 YYDKDF (reference sequence). The CDR3: CATSFRDSTDTQYF. CDR3 sequence (DNA): TGTGCCACCAGCTTCAGGGATAGCACAGATACGCAGTATTTT.

The chain recombines TRBV11-2 with TRBJ1-1; D is unclear. This CDR3 has 15 residues. The V gene lost 5 bases and the J gene lost 0 bases, with 13 bases spanning the gap. Germline V gene data show CDR1 as SGHAT and CDR2 as FQNNGV. Here the CDR3 reads CASSRWGDMNTEAFF. DNA for the CDR3: TGTGCCAGCAGCCGGTGGGGAGATATGAACACTGAAGCTTTCTTT.

The chain links TRBV7-2 to TRBJ1-1; D perhaps matches TRBD1 (6 bases). The CDR3 loop spans 13 amino acids. The ends were cut back, 1 base at V and 4 bases at J, with 7 bases in the middle. Germline lookup yields CDR1 SGHTA and CDR2 FQGNSA. This chain's CDR3 is CASSLEGVTEAFF. For the CDR3, the DNA is TGTGCCAGCAGCTTAGAGGGGGTCACTGAAGCTTTCTTT. The complete variable domain, with remaining parts taken from reference TRBV7-2 and TRBJ1-1, reads GAGVSQSPSNKVTEKGKDVELRCDPISGHTALYWYRQSLGQGLEFLIYFQGNSAPDKSGLPSDRFSAERTGGSVSTLTIQRTQQEDSAVYLCASSLEGVTEAFFGQGTRLTVV.

The table lists this clone with a few counts. J is TRBJ1-2 and V is TRBV7-9; maybe TRBD1 (6 bases). This CDR3 spans 13 amino acids. CDR1 is SEHNR, CDR2 FQNEAQ, per germline (reference sequence). Trimming removed 5 bases at V and 7 bases at J, with 14 bases between. This CDR3 reads CASSLPTGSGYTF. The CDR3 nucleotides are TGTGCCAGCAGCCTTCCTACAGGGTCTGGCTACACCTTC.

A single count supports this clone. The chain links TRBV7-6 to TRBJ1-6, with D perhaps matching TRBD1 (5 bases). This CDR3 is 12 amino acids long. Trimming pared 6 bases from V and 7 bases from J, leaving 7 bases between. Germline values: CDR1 SGHVS, CDR2 FNYEAQ. CDR3 sequence reads: CASRSGNSPLHF. CDR3 nucleotide sequence: TGTGCCAGCAGGTCAGGGAATTCACCCCTCCACTTT.

For this clone: Different DNA sequences within this sample yield the same CDR3. The J gene is TRBJ1-1, the V gene TRBV19, with a weak D call TRBD1 (6 bases). This CDR3 is 15 amino acids long. Germline CDR1 is LNHDA and CDR2 is SQIVND (reference sequence). Trimming took 1 base from V and 0 from J, leaving 9 bases between them. The CDR3, as DNA: TGTGCCAGTAGTATAGGGACAGCTATGAACACTGAAGCTTTCTTT. Its protein is CASSIGTAMNTEAFF. The whole variable domain, remainder taken from reference TRBV19 and TRBJ1-1, is DGGITQSPKYLFRKEGQNVTLSCEQNLNHDAMYWYRQDPGQGLRLIYYSQIVNDFQKGDIAEGYSVSREKKESFPLTVTSAQKNPTAFYLCASSIGTAMNTEAFFGQGTRLTVV.

This clone was seen once. The CDR3 loop reads CASSFTLPSSPLHF. CDR3 coding DNA: TGTGCCAGCAGCTTTACCCTTCCCAGTTCACCCCTCCACTTT. The chain links TRBV5-6 to TRBJ1-6; D is ambiguous. The germline V gene encodes CDR1 SGHDT and CDR2 YYEEEE. The V gene lost 2 bases and the J gene lost 9 bases, with 12 bases spanning the gap. This CDR3 is built from 14 residues.

For the CDR3, the DNA is TGTGCCAGCAGTTACTCTTTCCCAGGGGCAACCTACGAGCAGTACTTC. It is translated as CASSYSFPGATYEQYF. The chain couples TRBV6-2 or TRBV6-3 to TRBJ2-7; the D gene is possibly TRBD1 (6 bases). V gave up 0 bases and J gave up 2 bases, with 14 bases separating them. The CDR3 runs to 16 residues. Germline CDR1 and CDR2: MNHEY and SVGEGT.

V is TRBV11-1 and J is TRBJ2-3; the D gene is possibly TRBD2 (6 bases). Germline loops: CDR1 SGHAT, CDR2 FQDESV (reference sequence). CDR3 size: 15 residues. Between the trimmed V and J ends, which lost 2 bases and 3 bases, there was a span of 12 bases. CDR3 loop: CASSLSGDGTDTQYF. In DNA, the CDR3 is TGTGCCAGCAGCTTATCGGGAGATGGAACAGATACGCAGTATTTT.

This sequence joins TRBV5-1 and TRBJ1-3; D might be TRBD1 (5 bases). The CDR3 is 16 residues long. Germline V gives CDR1 SGHRS, CDR2 YFSETQ. V dropped 0 bases and J dropped 1 base, with 11 bases sitting between them. CDR3 DNA: TGCGCCAGCAGCTTGGTCCCTCGGGGGTCTGGAAACACCATATATTTT. It yields the protein CASSLVPRGSGNTIYF.

The chain couples TRBV28 to TRBJ2-7; D is possibly TRBD2 (6 bases). V was cut by 1 base and J by 6 bases, with 16 bases left in between. Germline V gene data show CDR1 as MDHEN and CDR2 as SYDVKM. This CDR3 is built from 15 residues. The CDR3 DNA is TGTGCCAGCAGTTTATTGAGGAGTAGCGGAGGCGAGCAGTACTTC. Translated: CASSLLRSSGGEQYF.

The chain is built from TRBV5-1 and TRBJ2-1; 10 nucleotides agree with TRBD2. CDR3 length: 16 amino acids. Losses at the gene ends were 2 bases for V and 6 bases for J; bases not matched to a gene: 8. The V gene's germline CDR1 is SGHRS and CDR2 YFSETQ. The CDR3 DNA sequence: TGCGCCAGCAGCTTAGAAGCGGGAGGGCCCTCCAATGAGCAGTTCTTC. Its protein product is CASSLEAGGPSNEQFF.

As for this clone: Additional DNA sequences in this sample encode the identical CDR3. J is TRBJ1-2 and V is TRBV29-1, with D maybe TRBD1 (6 bases). CDR3 length equals 13 residues. With 4 bases removed from V and 2 bases from J, the gap between germline ends came to 11 bases. CDR1 and CDR2 from the germline V gene are SQVTM and ANQGSEA. The chain's CDR3 is CSVVGQGNYGYTF. CDR3 DNA sequence: TGCAGCGTTGTAGGGCAGGGGAACTATGGCTACACCTTC.

This chain joins TRBV28 and TRBJ2-2, with TRBD2 as a possible D gene (5 bases). The CDR3 loop spans 16 amino acids. V was shortened by 0 bases and J by 5 bases, with 13 bases between the two germline ends. Germline CDR1 MDHEN, CDR2 SYDVKM. CDR3 bases: TGTGCCAGCAGTTTATGGCGACTAAACGGGACCGGGGAGCTGTTTTTT. This codes for CASSLWRLNGTGELFF.

V usage is TRBV2 and J usage is TRBJ1-1, with TRBD1 as a possible D gene (5 bases). This CDR3 is built from 14 residues. Germline-derived CDR1 and CDR2 are SNHLY and FYNNEI. The germline V and J ends were trimmed by 4 bases and 1 base, with 10 bases remaining between them. The CDR3 bases are TGTGCCAGCAGTGTGCAGGGCACGAACACTGAAGCTTTCTTT. The encoded protein is CASSVQGTNTEAFF. The full variable domain, rest sourced from reference TRBV2 and TRBJ1-1, is EPEVTQTPSHQVTQMGQEVILRCVPISNHLYFYWYRQILGQKVEFLVSFYNNEISEKSEIFDDQFSVERPDGSNFTLKIRSTKLEDSAMYFCASSVQGTNTEAFFGQGTRLTVV.

Here the CDR3 reads CASRSRVGNSPLHF. CDR3 DNA: TGTGCCAGCAGGTCCAGGGTCGGGAATTCACCCCTCCACTTT. The chain is built from TRBV6-5 and TRBJ1-6, with a tentative D call TRBD1 (5 bases). Trimming pared 6 bases from V and 7 bases from J, leaving 13 bases between. CDR3 length: 14 residues. Germline V CDR1 and CDR2: MNHEY, SVGAGI.

The rearrangement links TRBV5-1 to TRBJ2-7; 7 nucleotides line up with TRBD1. With 4 bases clipped from V and 5 bases from J, the junction kept 3 bases outside the gene matches. CDR3 length: 12 amino acids. Germline values: CDR1 SGHRS, CDR2 YFSETQ. CDR3 amino acids: CASSRTGDEQYF. The CDR3 DNA follows: TGCGCCAGCAGCAGAACAGGGGACGAGCAGTACTTC.

V is TRBV29-1 and J is TRBJ2-7; TRBD2 aligns across 7 bases. The germline V gene encodes CDR1 SQVTM and CDR2 ANQGSEA. J was trimmed by 1 base and V by 1 base; bases with no gene match: 10. The CDR3 sequence is 16 residues long. The CDR3 DNA follows: TGCAGCGTTGAAGGTGCTAGCGGCCAAACGTCCTACGAGCAGTACTTC. Amino acids: CSVEGASGQTSYEQYF.

The rearrangement joins TRBV19 to TRBJ1-5, with 8 bases matching TRBD1. This CDR3 contains 15 residues. J was trimmed by 2 bases and V by 8 bases; bases with no gene match: 8. Germline CDR1 LNHDA, CDR2 SQIVND (reference sequence). CDR3 loop: CASWEQGVGNQPQHF. The CDR3 DNA follows: TGTGCCAGTTGGGAACAGGGGGTAGGCAATCAGCCCCAGCATTTT.

The chain recombines TRBV9 with TRBJ2-7; no clear D gene. The CDR3 loop spans 14 amino acids. Germline CDR1 reads SGDLS; CDR2 reads YYNGEE. Trimming removed 1 base at V and 0 bases at J, with 8 bases between. The CDR3 sequence is CASSVNSYSYEQYF. CDR3 DNA sequence: TGTGCCAGCAGCGTAAACAGCTACTCCTACGAGCAGTACTTC.